This T cell receptor beta chain was sequenced in a study of cytomegalovirus exposure and HLA in healthy donors. The overall study: Sequencing of roughly 180 million T cells in an earlier analysis found more than 100 million unique TCR beta sequences.

The V gene's germline CDR1 is SEHNR and CDR2 FQNEAQ (reference sequence). The CDR3 is 13 amino acids. Deletions cut 5 bases from V and 1 base from J, with 5 bases between. The study's findings and limits: The authors assumed roughly uniform sequencing depth across donors for presence/absence analyses. TCR beta chains associated with HLA were, in a later analysis, more clonally expanded than equally common others. Among TCR beta chains, those listed as cytomegalovirus-associated numbered fewer than 200.

As regards this clone: Its target is not known.

PCR primers comprised 60 Vbeta and 13 Jbeta primers. Measured with immunoSEQ multiplex PCR; TCRdb has only the in-frame clones, and not every one. The data contain around 87,000 clones, roughly 80% of them seen just once; the ten biggest clones take up roughly 1.1%. The sample comprised PBMCs. This TCR derives from a girl between 2 and 10 years old in good health and CMV-seropositive. The gene calls are TRBV7-9 and TRBJ2-2; no definite D call. The CDR3 sequence is CASSTQNTGELFF. CDR3 nucleotides: TGTGCCAGCAGCACACAGAACACCGGGGAGCTGTTTTTT.